The clone carrying this TCR beta chain appeared a few times. This CDR3 has 13 residues. V lost 1 base and J 7 bases, leaving 8 bases between the germline ends. The V gene's germline CDR1 is SGHTA and CDR2 FQGTGA. Amplified regions were TCR beta CDR3 sequences from RNA transcripts. The HTBI primer set drove a first-round RT-PCR of the TCR CDR3. One entry per CDR3 protein, called by TCRdb with MiXCR from the multiplex PCR reads. The table has under 400,000 distinct CDR3 sequences, approximately 25% seen once. This record comes from a study of T cells in Graves' hyperthyroidism and ophthalmopathy. J is TRBJ2-4 and V is TRBV7-3, with D perhaps given as TRBD1 or TRBD2 (5 bases each). Sequences were obtained from blood. The origin of this receptor is a man between 50 and 59 years old with Graves' hyperthyroidism. The CDR3 region is CASSLIWGNIQYF. CDR3 DNA: TGTGCCAGCAGCTTAATATGGGGGAACATTCAGTACTTC.